Following are 21 T cell receptor beta chains from one sample sequenced in a study of blood T cell repertoires in COVID-19. Using immunoSEQ multiplex PCR, the repertoire was profiled, and TCRdb retains in-frame clones only, with some absent. The profile shows just over 300,000 clones, around nine tenths of them singletons. Sequenced: peripheral blood. The receptors come from a woman in her 30s with COVID-19, enrolled during active disease.

This rearrangement joins TRBV13 to TRBJ1-4; D is unclear. Trimming shortened V by 5 bases and J by 10 bases, and 8 bases separated the two germline ends. CDR1 and CDR2 from the germline V gene are PRHDT and FYEKMQ (reference sequence). There are 11 residues in the CDR3. The DNA of the CDR3 is TGTGCCAGCAGCCAGGAGGGAAAACTGTTTTTT. Protein product: CASSQEGKLFF.

V and J are TRBV7-8 and TRBJ1-2; 10 bases map to TRBD1. The CDR3 extends over 16 amino acids. V shed 6 bases and J 1 base; nucleotides not matched to a gene: 8. Germline CDR1 reads SGHVS; CDR2 reads FQNEAQ. As DNA, the CDR3 is TGTGCCAGCAGAGGTGGACAGGGGGACAGTAACTATGGCTACACCTTC. It translates to CASRGGQGDSNYGYTF.

Many counts were recorded for this clone. The chain joins TRBV7-9 to TRBJ2-5; 13 bases match TRBD2. J was trimmed by 0 bases and V by 5 bases; bases with no gene match: 3. Germline V CDR1 and CDR2: SEHNR, FQNEAQ (reference sequence). The CDR3 consists of 16 residues. The CDR3 DNA follows: TGTGCCAGCAGCGCGACTAGCGGGGGGTACCAAGAGACCCAGTACTTC. Its translation is CASSATSGGYQETQYF.

The chain carries TRBV6-2 or TRBV6-3 and TRBJ2-7; D not certain. The CDR3 is 12 amino acids. Germline V gives CDR1 MNHEY, CDR2 SVGEGT. Deletions cut 3 bases from V and 3 bases from J, with 6 bases between. CDR3 sequence reads: CASSYTVYEQYF. In nucleotides, the CDR3 is TGTGCCAGCAGTTATACGGTCTACGAGCAGTACTTC.

The chain recombines TRBV5-4 with TRBJ1-2, with D perhaps matching TRBD1 (6 bases). The V gene's germline CDR1 is SGHNT and CDR2 YYREEE (reference sequence). The CDR3 contains 14 residues. Trimming cost V 4 bases and J 0 bases, with 10 bases left between them. Written as DNA, the CDR3 is TGTGCCAGCAGCAACCGGGACACTAACTATGGCTACACCTTC. Its translation is CASSNRDTNYGYTF.

This clone showed up just once. This rearrangement joins TRBV4-1 to TRBJ2-1, with D maybe TRBD2 (5 bases). The ends were cut back, 0 bases at V and 6 bases at J, with 12 bases in the middle. Germline lookup yields CDR1 MGHRA and CDR2 YSYEKL. This CDR3 has 15 residues. The chain's CDR3 is CASSQDPGEPNEQFF. In DNA, the CDR3 is TGCGCCAGCAGCCAAGATCCCGGGGAGCCCAATGAGCAGTTCTTC.

The V and J genes are TRBV7-6 and TRBJ1-6; no definite D call. Germline V gives CDR1 SGHVS, CDR2 FNYEAQ. The CDR3 has 15 amino acids. The ends were cut back, 1 base at V and 0 bases at J, with 4 bases in the middle. The CDR3 loop is CASSLDSSYNSPLHF. Here the CDR3 DNA reads TGTGCCAGCAGCTTAGATAGCTCCTATAATTCACCCCTCCACTTT. Together with reference TRBV7-6 and TRBJ1-6, the CDR3 gives the full variable domain: GAGVSQSPRYKVTKRGQDVALRCDPISGHVSLYWYRQALGQGPEFLTYFNYEAQQDKSGLPNDRFSAERPEGSISTLTIQRTEQRDSAMYRCASSLDSSYNSPLHFGNGTRLTVT.

The rearrangement joins TRBV13 to TRBJ1-5, with TRBD1 matching over 8 bases. Germline loops: CDR1 PRHDT, CDR2 FYEKMQ (reference sequence). CDR3 size: 13 residues. The J segment lost 9 bases and the V segment lost 2 bases, leaving 3 bases of the junction unmatched. Here the CDR3 reads CASSLNRGGPQHF. The CDR3 nucleotides are TGTGCCAGCAGCTTAAACAGGGGGGGGCCCCAGCATTTT. The whole variable domain, filled in from reference TRBV13 and TRBJ1-5, reads AAGVIQSPRHLIKEKRETATLKCYPIPRHDTVYWYQQGPGQDPQFLISFYEKMQSDKGSIPDRFSAQQFSDYHSELNMSSLELGDSALYFCASSLNRGGPQHFGDGTRLSIL.

The chain joins TRBV19 to TRBJ2-1; no reliable D call. V was pared by 0 bases and J by 6 bases, with 9 bases between. There are 14 residues in the CDR3. CDR1 and CDR2 from the germline V gene are LNHDA and SQIVND (reference sequence). CDR3 bases: TGTGCCAGTAGTATAGACAACGGTGGCAATGAGCAGTTCTTC. Its translation is CASSIDNGGNEQFF.

The J gene is TRBJ1-1, the V gene TRBV28; TRBD1 is a possible D gene (6 bases). V lost 10 bases, J lost 0 bases, and 12 bases lay in between. The germline CDR1 and CDR2 sequences are MDHEN and SYDVKM. The CDR3 covers 13 residues. The CDR3 protein is CATAGVMNTEAFF. CDR3 in DNA: TGTGCCACCGCAGGGGTAATGAACACTGAAGCTTTCTTT. The full variable domain, with the rest looked up from reference TRBV28 and TRBJ1-1, is DVKVTQSSRYLVKRTGEKVFLECVQDMDHENMFWYRQDPGLGLRLIYFSYDVKMKEKGDIPEGYSVSREKKERFSLILESASTNQTSMYLCATAGVMNTEAFFGQGTRLTVV.

The gene calls are TRBV23-1 and TRBJ2-7; TRBD1 aligns across 7 bases. TRBV23-1 is sorted into the ORF group, with uncertain function. V gave up 2 bases and J gave up 2 bases; unmatched junction bases: 15. CDR3 length equals 18 residues. The CDR3 coding sequence is TGCGCCAGCAGTCAAATCCCGTCAGTTCGTAGGGGGCCCTACGAGCAGTACTTC. This codes for CASSQIPSVRRGPYEQYF.

This sequence joins TRBV12-3 or TRBV12-4 and TRBJ1-3; no clear D. Trimming shortened V by 8 bases and J by 4 bases, and 12 bases separated the two germline ends. The CDR3 has 13 residues. This chain's CDR3 is CASSSLLGNTIYF. Here the CDR3 DNA reads TGTGCCAGCTCCTCACTCTTAGGAAACACCATATATTTT.

V usage is TRBV10-3 and J usage is TRBJ2-7; 11 bases map to TRBD2. Germline CDR1 and CDR2: ENHRY and SYGVKD. The CDR3 runs 14 residues. V shed 4 bases and J 7 bases; nucleotides not matched to a gene: 6. The CDR3 loop reads CAISGSTSGEEQYF. CDR3 bases: TGTGCCATCAGTGGATCGACTAGCGGGGAGGAGCAGTACTTC.

Worth noting for this clone: Additional DNA sequences in this sample encode the identical CDR3. This chain uses TRBV5-5 with TRBJ1-6, with D hard to call. The germline gives CDR1 SGHKS, CDR2 YYEKEE (reference sequence). Trimming took 0 bases from V and 0 from J, leaving 4 bases between them. This CDR3 is 15 amino acids long. The CDR3 reads CASSLGSSYNSPLHF. CDR3 DNA sequence: TGTGCCAGCAGCTTGGGGAGCTCCTATAATTCACCCCTCCACTTT.

This clone appeared a single time. The chain carries TRBV24-1 and TRBJ2-3, with 7 nucleotides matching TRBD1. After removal of 4 bases from V and 6 bases from J, the junction contained 3 bases not matched to a gene. There are 13 residues in the CDR3. Germline V lookup: CDR1 KGHDR, CDR2 SFDVKD. CDR3 sequence (DNA): TGTGCCACCAGTGAACAGGGGTGGGATACGCAGTATTTT. Its translation is CATSEQGWDTQYF.

This clone occurred once. V is TRBV25-1 and J is TRBJ1-2; TRBD1 matches at 7 bases. Unmatched junction bases numbered 1, after V lost 6 bases and J lost 3 bases. Germline lookup yields CDR1 MGHDK and CDR2 SYGVNS. The CDR3 loop spans 12 amino acids. CDR3 in amino acids: CASRDRYYGYTF. CDR3 bases: TGTGCCAGCAGGGACAGGTACTATGGCTACACCTTC.

The chain employs TRBV12-3 or TRBV12-4 and TRBJ1-6; D unclear. This CDR3 is 13 amino acids long. Trimming stripped 9 bases from V and 15 bases from J, with 21 bases between. The CDR3: CARLRRVTNRLHF. The CDR3 region has the DNA TGTGCCAGACTCCGTCGGGTAACGAATCGCCTCCACTTT.

This chain joins TRBV19 and TRBJ2-2; TRBD1 aligns across 10 bases. Germline assignment: CDR1 LNHDA and CDR2 SQIVND (reference sequence). The length of the CDR3 is 13 residues. The ends lost 10 bases at V and 7 bases at J; junction bases unmatched: 6. The CDR3 protein is CATSDRGIGELFF. The CDR3 DNA reads TGTGCCACCTCGGACAGGGGGATCGGGGAGCTGTTTTTT. The full variable domain, its missing parts supplied by reference TRBV19 and TRBJ2-2, is DGGITQSPKYLFRKEGQNVTLSCEQNLNHDAMYWYRQDPGQGLRLIYYSQIVNDFQKGDIAEGYSVSREKKESFPLTVTSAQKNPTAFYLCATSDRGIGELFFGEGSRLTVL.

This clone was counted between two and nine times. The V gene is TRBV5-1, the J gene TRBJ1-2, with 10 bases identical to TRBD1. The V and J ends lost 3 bases and 6 bases, in that order; junction bases with no gene match: 11. Germline V lookup: CDR1 SGHRS, CDR2 YFSETQ. The CDR3 has 16 amino acids. In nucleotides, the CDR3 is TGCGCCAGCAGCTCGCCCTCACGACAGGGGGCCGATGGCTACACCTTC. Translation gives CASSSPSRQGADGYTF.

This chain uses TRBV28 with TRBJ1-1; 7 bases are shared with TRBD1. The length of the CDR3 is 11 residues. Germline-derived CDR1 and CDR2 are MDHEN and SYDVKM. Germline trimming cut 5 bases from V and 7 bases from J; bases unmatched to any gene: 1. The CDR3 protein is CASSRQGEAFF. The DNA of the CDR3 is TGTGCCAGCAGTAGACAGGGTGAAGCTTTCTTT.

The chain couples TRBV2 to TRBJ1-6; tentatively, D is TRBD1 (6 bases). Germline V gives CDR1 SNHLY, CDR2 FYNNEI. V was shortened by 4 bases and J by 13 bases, with 17 bases between the two germline ends. The CDR3 extends over 14 amino acids. The CDR3, as DNA: TGTGCCAGCAGTGGCGGACAGTTGGAGAGGCCCCTCCACTTT. Translating it yields CASSGGQLERPLHF.